Below, one T cell receptor beta chain is given with its context. Its antigen is unidentified. CDR3 size: 12 residues. V dropped 6 bases and J dropped 6 bases, with 10 bases sitting between them. The germline CDR1 and CDR2 sequences are SEHNR and FQNEAQ (reference sequence). The sample originates from a study of shared clonotypes between healthy human individuals. Study-level points and caveats: Relative to their counterparts shared across all four donors, non-shared clonotypes exhibited diminished generation probabilities.

Assay runs were performed at deep level. Genomic DNA belonging to each subset was distributed in equal measure over several immunoSEQ plates. Here immunoSEQ multiplex PCR was the method, and the copy in TCRdb shows in-frame clones only, minus some. The table has around 2.3 million clones, approximately 95% seen once. The chain is built from TRBV7-9 and TRBJ2-3, with D unresolved. This TCR was recovered from a young man in good health. Source material: naive CD4+ T cells sorted from blood. The sample's subset: CD45RA+ positively selected. In DNA, the CDR3 is TGTGCCAGCAGTCAAGTGGGGGATACGCAGTATTTT. Its translation is CASSQVGDTQYF.